This T cell receptor beta chain was sequenced in a study of T cells in Graves' hyperthyroidism and ophthalmopathy. Study-wide findings and caveats: Blood also carried most thyroid clonotypes expanded above 0.001. Ophthalmopathy stood apart from stable hyperthyroidism in a 13 V-J model.

Amplified TCR beta CDR3 regions derived from RNA transcripts. The HTBI primer set was used in a first-round RT-PCR of the TCR CDR3. TCRdb reprocessed the multiplex PCR reads with MiXCR, giving one entry per CDR3 protein. Among over 300,000 distinct CDR3 sequences listed, around 13% were seen once. Germline loops: CDR1 SGHRS, CDR2 YFSETQ. The CDR3 runs to 14 residues. Trimming shortened V by 6 bases and J by 6 bases, and 15 bases separated the two germline ends. Concerning this clonotype itself: Its antigen is not known.

The sample taken for sequencing was blood. The genes are TRBV5-1 and TRBJ2-2, with D perhaps TRBD1 (6 bases). This clonotype originated in a woman aged 55-69 years with Graves' hyperthyroidism. CDR3 loop: CASIGLGGPGELFF. For the CDR3, the DNA is TGCGCCAGCATTGGATTAGGGGGTCCCGGGGAGCTGTTTTTT. The variable domain in full, with the rest retrieved from reference TRBV5-1 and TRBJ2-2, is KAGVTQTPRYLIKTRGQQVTLSCSPISGHRSVSWYQQTPGQGLQFLFEYFSETQRNKGNFPGRFSGRQFSNSRSEMNVSTLELGDSALYLCASIGLGGPGELFFGEGSRLTVL.